Reported below is one T cell receptor beta chain. This sample was included in a study of cytomegalovirus exposure and HLA in healthy donors. The primer mix had 60 Vbeta and 13 Jbeta primers. TCRdb keeps only in-frame clones here, not all; method: immunoSEQ multiplex PCR. The sample has about 160,000 clones, approximately 79% seen once. CDR3 length: 16 residues. V dropped 0 bases and J dropped 7; count of bases not matched to a gene: 9. The germline V gene has CDR1 SGHAT and CDR2 FQNNGV. The sample consisted of PBMCs. This chain connects TRBV11-2 to TRBJ2-7; 10 nucleotides agree with TRBD1. The receptor's source is a man aged 35 to 55 in good health and CMV-seropositive. CDR3 DNA sequence: TGTGCCAGCAGCTTAGATCCGGGACAGGGGTCCGAAGAGCAGTACTTC. Translation: CASSLDPGQGSEEQYF.